These 29 T cell receptor beta chains were all obtained from the same sample, sequenced in a study of T cell changes during pregnancy in multiple sclerosis. Method: immunoSEQ multiplex PCR; TCRdb's copy keeps in-frame clones and lacks some. The sample records under 70,000 clones, 90% to 95% being singletons. The sequences come from peripheral blood, collected in the third trimester of pregnancy. These TCRs come from a female donor in good health, enrolled as a control in a pregnancy study.

The chain has TRBV29-1 and TRBJ1-1; 7 positions agree with TRBD1. J gave up 1 base and V 6 bases, and 11 bases lay outside the gene matches. Germline-derived CDR1 and CDR2 are SQVTM and ANQGSEA. CDR3 length: 15 residues. CDR3 nucleotide sequence: TGCAGCGTGCCCGATGGGGGACAGCCGAACACTGAAGCTTTCTTT. As protein: CSVPDGGQPNTEAFF.

V is TRBV28 and J is TRBJ2-6; 9 nucleotides match TRBD1. CDR3 length equals 17 residues. Germline CDR1 and CDR2: MDHEN and SYDVKM. Germline trimming cut 5 bases from V and 2 bases from J; bases unmatched to any gene: 7. CDR3 loop: CASSPGQGNPGANVLTF. CDR3 nucleotide sequence: TGTGCCAGCAGTCCCGGACAGGGGAATCCTGGGGCCAACGTCCTGACTTTC.

The chain couples TRBV11-2 to TRBJ2-7; TRBD2 might be the D (5 bases). V lost 5 bases, J lost 3 bases, and 14 bases lay in between. Germline loops: CDR1 SGHAT, CDR2 FQNNGV. CDR3 size: 14 residues. CDR3: CASSLSPGDYEQYF. The CDR3 DNA reads as TGTGCCAGCAGCCTGTCCCCCGGGGACTACGAGCAGTACTTC. The full variable domain, in which reference TRBV11-2 and TRBJ2-7 provide the parts outside the CDR3, is EAGVAQSPRYKIIEKRQSVAFWCNPISGHATLYWYQQILGQGPKLLIQFQNNGVVDDSQLPKDRFSAERLKGVDSTLKIQPAKLEDSAVYLCASSLSPGDYEQYFGPGTRLTVT.

The rearrangement links TRBV29-1 to TRBJ1-1; D uncertain. Germline V gene lookup returns CDR1 SQVTM and CDR2 ANQGSEA. The CDR3 is 13 residues long. V was clipped by 0 bases and J by 5 bases, with 10 bases between them. CDR3 coding DNA: TGCAGCGTTGAAGATCTTGGCAGAACTGAAGCTTTCTTT. This translates into CSVEDLGRTEAFF.

V gene TRBV14 combines with J gene TRBJ2-1; D not resolved. V was cut by 0 bases and J by 2 bases, with 11 bases left in between. The germline gives CDR1 SGHDN, CDR2 FVKESK. This CDR3 has 16 amino acids. The CDR3 DNA is TGTGCCAGCAGCCAAGAAATGCGGAGACCCTACAATGAGCAGTTCTTC. Its translation is CASSQEMRRPYNEQFF.

The genes are TRBV4-1 and TRBJ2-1, with 9 bases aligning to TRBD2. The length of the CDR3 is 13 residues. Per the germline V gene, CDR1 is MGHRA and CDR2 is YSYEKL. V trimming: 4 bases; J trimming: 10 bases; junction bases outside the gene matches: 5. CDR3 residues: CASSLIAGVEQFF. CDR3 DNA: TGCGCCAGCAGCCTAATAGCGGGAGTCGAGCAGTTCTTC.

CDR3 amino acids: CAISVGTDYEQYF. CDR3 bases: TGTGCCATCAGTGTAGGGACAGATTACGAGCAGTACTTC. V gene TRBV10-3 combines with J gene TRBJ2-7, with 7 bases that match TRBD1. Germline V gene sequence: CDR1 ENHRY, CDR2 SYGVKD. This CDR3 has 13 amino acids. J gave up 4 bases and V 4 bases, and 4 bases lay outside the gene matches.

The rearrangement links TRBV5-1 to TRBJ1-1; D may be TRBD1 (6 bases). Germline CDR1 is SGHRS and CDR2 is YFSETQ. There are 13 residues in the CDR3. With 3 bases removed from V and 0 bases from J, the gap between germline ends came to 6 bases. CDR3 sequence (DNA): TGCGCCAGCAGCTGGACAGTGAACACTGAAGCTTTCTTT. This gives the protein CASSWTVNTEAFF. The variable domain in full, with the rest retrieved from reference TRBV5-1 and TRBJ1-1, is KAGVTQTPRYLIKTRGQQVTLSCSPISGHRSVSWYQQTPGQGLQFLFEYFSETQRNKGNFPGRFSGRQFSNSRSEMNVSTLELGDSALYLCASSWTVNTEAFFGQGTRLTVV.

The CDR3 coding sequence is TGCGCCACGTCGGACTTCTATGGCTACACCTTC. It specifies CATSDFYGYTF. The chain is built from TRBV4-1 and TRBJ1-2; no definite D call. CDR1 is MGHRA and CDR2 is YSYEKL in the germline V gene. V was pared by 10 bases and J by 4 bases, with 10 bases between. CDR3 size: 11 residues.

The chain combines TRBV9 with TRBJ2-3; 8 bases are a match to TRBD2. Germline V gene lookup returns CDR1 SGDLS and CDR2 YYNGEE. The length of the CDR3 is 14 residues. The J segment lost 7 bases and the V segment lost 4 bases, leaving 8 bases of the junction unmatched. The CDR3 protein is CASSPGGGSHTQYF. CDR3 DNA sequence: TGTGCCAGCAGCCCCGGGGGGGGAAGTCATACGCAGTATTTT.

This clone has only one observation. This CDR3 reads CASSSPFDRVGGYTF. Written as DNA, the CDR3 is TGTGCCAGCAGCTCCCCTTTCGACAGGGTTGGTGGCTACACCTTC. The rearrangement joins TRBV7-6 to TRBJ1-2, with 7 bases lining up with TRBD1. Germline assignment: CDR1 SGHVS and CDR2 FNYEAQ. Unmatched junction bases numbered 12, after V lost 4 bases and J lost 7 bases. This CDR3 spans 15 amino acids.

This chain uses TRBV6-6 with TRBJ1-1; 7 bases match TRBD1. Germline V gene sequence: CDR1 MNHNY, CDR2 SVGAGI (reference sequence). CDR3 length: 16 residues. J lost 3 bases, V lost 1 base, and 8 bases had no gene match. The CDR3 is CASSYLPGTADTEAFF. The DNA for the CDR3 is TGTGCCAGCAGTTACTTACCCGGGACAGCTGACACTGAAGCTTTCTTT.

This chain joins TRBV7-2 and TRBJ2-7; 7 bases agree with TRBD2. CDR3 length equals 15 residues. Trimming removed 1 base from V and 5 bases from J; junction bases left unmatched: 8. Germline V gene sequence: CDR1 SGHTA, CDR2 FQGNSA. In nucleotides, the CDR3 is TGTGCCAGCAGCTTAGTGTGGGAGGGCGGGGACGAGCAGTACTTC. It translates to CASSLVWEGGDEQYF.

The J gene is TRBJ2-7, the V gene TRBV28; 9 bases agree with TRBD2. V was clipped by 5 bases and J by 1 base; unmatched bases: 6. The germline V gene encodes CDR1 MDHEN and CDR2 SYDVKM. This CDR3 has 15 amino acids. CDR3 in amino acids: CASSPGTSRSYEQYF. The CDR3 DNA follows: TGTGCCAGCAGTCCTGGGACTAGCAGATCCTACGAGCAGTACTTC.

The chain's CDR3 is CASSILAGPHYEQYF. The CDR3, as DNA: TGTGCCAGTAGTATTCTCGCGGGACCACACTACGAGCAGTACTTC. The gene calls are TRBV19 and TRBJ2-7; possibly TRBD2 for D (6 bases). The CDR3 length is 15 residues. CDR1 is LNHDA and CDR2 is SQIVND in the germline V gene (reference sequence). Between the trimmed V and J ends, which lost 3 bases and 3 bases, there was a span of 15 bases.

The chain couples TRBV27 to TRBJ2-3; 8 bases match TRBD2. The CDR3 length is 14 residues. Germline-derived CDR1 and CDR2 are MNHEY and SMNVEV (reference sequence). The ends lost 6 bases at V and 3 bases at J; junction bases unmatched: 5. Written as DNA, the CDR3 is TGTGCCAGCAGCCTTCCGGGAGGGACAGATACGCAGTATTTT. Amino acids: CASSLPGGTDTQYF.

The V call is TRBV30, the J call TRBJ1-5; tentative D call: TRBD1 (5 bases). CDR1 and CDR2 (germline): GTSNPN, SVGIG (reference sequence). The germline V and J ends were trimmed by 2 bases and 4 bases, with 12 bases remaining between them. The CDR3 has 14 residues. CDR3 sequence: CAWSPGNGNQPQHF. The CDR3 DNA follows: TGTGCCTGGAGTCCAGGGAATGGGAATCAGCCCCAGCATTTT.

This clone showed up just once. V is TRBV21-1 and J is TRBJ2-5; the table's D call TRBD2 went unverified against the DNA. TRBV21-1 is a pseudogene segment. The CDR3 spans 13 residues. This chain's CDR3 is CASSRGKIETQYF. DNA for the CDR3: TGTGCCAGCAGCCGCGGGAAAATAGAGACCCAGTACTTC.

The chain couples TRBV7-9 to TRBJ1-3; D is undetermined. Trimming stripped 1 base from V and 2 bases from J, with 9 bases between. CDR1 SEHNR and CDR2 FQNEAQ come from the germline V gene (reference sequence). CDR3 length: 15 residues. The CDR3 sequence: CASSLGVIPGNTIYF. The CDR3 DNA is TGTGCCAGCAGCTTAGGTGTAATTCCTGGAAACACCATATATTTT.

This clone was observed a single time. The chain uses TRBV23-1 and TRBJ2-5; tentative D call: TRBD2 (5 bases). TRBV23-1 is an ORF, and what it does is uncertain. V gave up 3 bases and J gave up 0 bases, with 17 bases separating them. There are 17 residues in the CDR3. The CDR3 reads CASSHLRAGRNQETQYF. CDR3 DNA: TGCGCCAGCAGTCACCTCCGGGCGGGCAGAAACCAAGAGACCCAGTACTTC.

V and J are TRBV15 and TRBJ2-3; possibly TRBD1 for D (5 bases). The CDR3 totals 13 residues. Germline-derived CDR1 and CDR2 are LNHNV and YYDKDF (reference sequence). Trimming pared 0 bases from V and 4 bases from J, leaving 5 bases between. CDR3 protein: CATSRDRADTQYF. DNA of the CDR3: TGTGCCACCAGCAGAGACAGGGCAGATACGCAGTATTTT.

The V call is TRBV6-7, the J call TRBJ2-5; 12 bases match TRBD2. TRBV6-7 is identified as an open reading frame with a role that is uncertain. J was trimmed by 8 bases and V by 4 bases; bases with no gene match: 14. The CDR3 contains 17 residues. The DNA of the CDR3 is TGTGCCAGCAGTTCGAGGGAGCTAGCGGGGGGGGGCGTCACCCAGTACTTC. The encoded protein is CASSSRELAGGGVTQYF.

This chain joins TRBV9 and TRBJ1-1, with D hard to call. Trimming took off 0 bases at V and 10 bases at J, with 13 bases between the two ends. The germline V gene encodes CDR1 SGDLS and CDR2 YYNGEE. The CDR3 runs to 13 residues. The CDR3 nucleotides are TGTGCCAGCAGCGTAGCTACGGGTGACGCAGCTTTCTTT. Translating gives CASSVATGDAAFF.

The rearrangement uses TRBV7-8 and TRBJ2-1; perhaps TRBD1 as D (6 bases). Germline V gene data show CDR1 as SGHVS and CDR2 as FQNEAQ. This CDR3 region has 14 residues. Trimming took off 3 bases at V and 7 bases at J, with 13 bases between the two ends. CDR3 in amino acids: CASSFVRGKNEQFF. CDR3 bases: TGTGCCAGCAGCTTCGTAAGGGGGAAAAATGAGCAGTTCTTC.

This clone was counted once. V is TRBV4-1 and J is TRBJ1-2; TRBD1 is a possible D gene (6 bases). This CDR3 region has 15 residues. V dropped 4 bases and J dropped 4 bases, with 16 bases sitting between them. Looked up from germline, CDR1 is MGHRA and CDR2 is YSYEKL. The CDR3 sequence: CASSPGPQGSYGYTF. CDR3 sequence (DNA): TGCGCCAGCAGCCCAGGACCCCAGGGGAGCTATGGCTACACCTTC.

This chain links TRBV6-5 with TRBJ2-1; 7 nucleotides match TRBD2. Germline lookup yields CDR1 MNHEY and CDR2 SVGAGI. This CDR3 region has 14 residues. V lost 5 bases to trimming and J lost 10 bases; unmatched junction nucleotides: 11. The CDR3 protein is CASSSGTLPYEQFF. Here the CDR3 DNA reads TGTGCCAGCAGTAGCGGGACGCTTCCTTACGAGCAGTTCTTC.

The chain uses TRBV7-9 and TRBJ2-7, with 9 bases matching TRBD1. CDR3 length: 16 amino acids. J gave up 5 bases and V 5 bases, and 13 bases lay outside the gene matches. In germline, CDR1 is SEHNR, CDR2 FQNEAQ (reference sequence). CDR3 in DNA: TGTGCCAGCAGCGGAGTGGACAGGGGAAACGGAGACGAGCAGTACTTC. It is translated as CASSGVDRGNGDEQYF.

This clone showed up just once. This chain joins TRBV27 and TRBJ1-5; maybe TRBD1 (5 bases). This CDR3 comprises 16 residues. The germline V gene has CDR1 MNHEY and CDR2 SMNVEV (reference sequence). V was clipped by 3 bases and J by 6 bases, with 18 bases between them. The CDR3 DNA sequence: TGTGCCAGCAGTTTCGGCCCGGGGGACTGGGGTCAGCCCCAGCATTTT. It encodes CASSFGPGDWGQPQHF.

This clone was counted only a few times. The rearrangement uses TRBV5-6 and TRBJ1-1; 9 bases align to TRBD1. This CDR3 contains 12 residues. The germline gives CDR1 SGHDT, CDR2 YYEEEE. The junction had 3 bases not matched to a gene; V was cut back by 2 bases and J by 10 bases. The CDR3 nucleotides are TGTGCCAGCAGCTTCAACAGGGGGCGAGCTTTCTTT. It encodes CASSFNRGRAFF.